Each of the 27 T cell receptor beta chains below was sequenced from the same sample in a study of tumor-infiltrating lymphocytes in primary liver carcinoma. Joint extraction of RNA and DNA used roughly 18-34 mg of bulk tissue that was unsorted. Starting from 450 to 500 ng of total RNA, TCR beta cDNA was produced with a primer in the constant region. ARM-PCR was slightly modified, and three nested multiplex PCR rounds with it gave rise to the TCR beta libraries. Each of the first two PCR rounds ran roughly 9 cycles with TRBV1-TRBV30 forward and C-beta reverse primers. Using its own MiXCR run on the multiplex PCR reads, TCRdb lists one record per CDR3 protein. The profile shows tens of thousands of distinct CDR3 sequences, less than 85% of them singletons. The material sequenced was liver tumor tissue from sampling region 4. Subset of the sample: tumor region T4, right-lateral pole. All receptors come from a man in his forties or fifties with primary liver carcinoma and hepatitis B virus infection.

This clonotype was counted many times. The rearrangement joins TRBV19 to TRBJ2-7; TRBD2 aligns across 12 bases. The CDR3 sequence is 15 residues long. V lost 2 bases, J lost 9 bases, and 8 bases stayed unmatched. Germline V gene lookup returns CDR1 LNHDA and CDR2 SQIVND (reference sequence). The chain's CDR3 is CASSITGTSGSVQYF. CDR3 DNA sequence: TGTGCCAGTAGTATAACCGGGACTAGCGGGTCGGTGCAGTACTTC.

The chain employs TRBV29-1 and TRBJ2-1; 8 bases map to TRBD1. This CDR3 has 13 residues. V dropped 8 bases and J dropped 7; count of bases not matched to a gene: 10. Looked up from germline, CDR1 is SQVTM and CDR2 is ANQGSEA. CDR3 region: CSIWTGNLNEQFF. The CDR3 DNA reads TGCAGCATTTGGACAGGGAACTTAAATGAGCAGTTCTTC.

Points on this clonotype: At one of its ends the junction is not consistent with the germline gene, which may arise from a read error. The chain links TRBV12-3 or TRBV12-4 to TRBJ2-5; no reliable D call. The CDR3 sequence is 13 residues long. The CDR3 sequence is CTSSRSTTETQYF. The CDR3 DNA follows: TGTACCAGCAGCCGAAGCACGACAGAGACCCAGTACTTC.

In this sample, this clonotype is medium-sized (0.01 to 0.1%). The rearrangement joins TRBV4-2 to TRBJ2-7, with 11 bases aligning to TRBD2. V shed 0 bases and J 5 bases; nucleotides not matched to a gene: 3. Germline V gives CDR1 LGHNA, CDR2 YNFKEQ. This CDR3 contains 15 residues. The CDR3 bases are TGTGCCAGCAGCCAAGATAGCGGGAGGGACAACGAGCAGTACTTC. Its translation is CASSQDSGRDNEQYF.

The V gene is TRBV4-2, the J gene TRBJ2-3; 7 positions agree with TRBD2. This CDR3 has 17 amino acids. The germline V gene encodes CDR1 LGHNA and CDR2 YNFKEQ. The junction had 19 bases not matched to a gene; V was cut back by 1 base and J by 12 bases. The CDR3: CASSQGSSGFNTDSQYF. The CDR3 DNA follows: TGTGCCAGCAGCCAAGGAAGTAGCGGGTTTAATACAGATTCACAGTATTTT.

This clonotype is deemed medium-sized. This sequence joins TRBV6-2 or TRBV6-3 and TRBJ2-5, with TRBD2 identical over 13 bases. With V trimmed by 4 bases and J by 4 bases, 3 bases remained unmatched. CDR3 length: 15 amino acids. Germline CDR1 and CDR2: MNHEY and SVGEGT. As DNA, the CDR3 is TGTGCCAGCAGTTGGACTAGCGGGAGTGGAGAGACCCAGTACTTC. It codes for CASSWTSGSGETQYF.

The sample holds many counts of this clonotype. The V call is TRBV28, the J call TRBJ2-6, with D uncertain. The CDR3 runs 14 residues. Trimming left V 5 bases short and J 1 base short, with 6 bases between. Per germline, CDR1 MDHEN and CDR2 SYDVKM. CDR3 region: CASSPPSGANVLTF. The CDR3 DNA sequence: TGTGCCAGCAGTCCACCATCTGGGGCCAACGTCCTGACTTTC.

The genes are TRBV28 and TRBJ2-3; D is ambiguous. This CDR3 comprises 15 residues. From germline, CDR1 is MDHEN and CDR2 SYDVKM. Trimming removed 7 bases at V and 2 bases at J, with 16 bases between. CDR3 bases: TGTGCCAGCACTTTCTTGGATAGAATCACAGATACGCAGTATTTT. Protein: CASTFLDRITDTQYF.

This chain joins TRBV9 and TRBJ1-2; 7 bases match TRBD1. The junction had 10 bases not matched to a gene; V was cut back by 6 bases and J by 5 bases. Germline V gives CDR1 SGDLS, CDR2 YYNGEE. The CDR3 loop spans 14 amino acids. CDR3 DNA sequence: TGTGCCAGCACCTTACAGGGGACTTGGTATGGCTACACCTTC. Its translation: CASTLQGTWYGYTF.

On this clonotype: One end of the junction fails to match germline, which may point to a read error. V and J are TRBV11-1 and TRBJ2-4; TRBD1 might be the D (6 bases). Per germline, CDR1 SGHAT and CDR2 FQDESV (reference sequence). CDR3 length: 17 residues. In DNA, the CDR3 is TGTGCCAGCAGCTCTCCGGAACAGGGACCATCAAAAAACATCCAGTACTTC. Translated, it gives CASSSPEQGPSKNIQYF.

Worth noting for this clonotype: Likely a read error: the CDR3 ends without its conserved phenylalanine or tryptophan. This chain joins TRBV7-8 and TRBJ2-7; D uncertain. V lost 2 bases and J lost 3, with 8 bases in between. Germline V CDR1 and CDR2: SGHVS, FQNEAQ. The CDR3 contains 13 residues. DNA for the CDR3: TGTGCCAGCAGCTTATCCAAGAACTACGAGCAGTACTTA. It is translated as CASSLSKNYEQYL.

Of note for this clonotype: The junction and the germline gene differ at one end; a read error may be behind it. The chain recombines TRBV6-6 with TRBJ1-1, with TRBD1 matching 7 bases. Germline V gene data show CDR1 as MNHNY and CDR2 as SVGAGI (reference sequence). The CDR3 spans 13 residues. The CDR3 spells CASSAGGTTAAFF. DNA for the CDR3: TGTGCAAGCAGCGCAGGGGGGACTACTGCAGCTTTCTTT.

This sequence joins TRBV6-1 and TRBJ2-3, with 11 bases matching TRBD2. Germline V CDR1 and CDR2: MNHNS, SASEGT. The V segment lost 7 bases and the J segment 12 bases; nucleotides outside the gene matches: 18. CDR3 length equals 16 residues. CDR3 nucleotide sequence: TGTGCCAGCACTGAGATAGCGGGAGGGAGGACAGATGCACAGTATTTT. Encoded protein: CASTEIAGGRTDAQYF.

This clonotype was observed a few times. A much larger clonotype is one base distant, so this may be a read error. The CDR3 end shows no conserved phenylalanine or tryptophan, and so a read error is likely. CDR3 sequence: CASSSSGQRFPNYGYTV. CDR3 sequence (DNA): TGTGCCAGCAGCTCCTCGGGACAGCGATTTCCTAACTATGGCTACACCGTC. This rearrangement joins TRBV28 to TRBJ1-2, with 7 bases identical to TRBD1. The germline CDR1 and CDR2 sequences are MDHEN and SYDVKM. Trimming removed 6 bases from V and 0 bases from J; junction bases left unmatched: 13. The CDR3 sequence is 17 residues long.

This clonotype was seen only once. The chain joins TRBV6-1 to TRBJ2-3, with no clear D. V shed 2 bases and J shed 2 bases, with 14 bases lying between them. The CDR3 is made up of 16 amino acids. CDR1 is MNHNS and CDR2 is SASEGT in the germline V gene. CDR3: CASSERSQSNTDTQYF. The DNA for the CDR3 is TGTGCCAGCAGTGAAAGATCGCAGTCTAACACAGATACGCAGTATTTT.

In regard to this clonotype: It may be a read error: a sequence one base away is much more abundant. The gene calls are TRBV12-3 or TRBV12-4 and TRBJ2-1; 11 nucleotides match TRBD2. CDR3 size: 15 residues. The V and J ends lost 6 bases and 12 bases, in that order; junction bases with no gene match: 13. The CDR3 nucleotides read TGTGCCAGCAGCCTGTCCGGGACTAGCGGACTTGTGCAGTTCTTC. Its protein product is CASSLSGTSGLVQFF.

The rearrangement links TRBV11-2 to TRBJ2-1; D possibly corresponds to TRBD2 (5 bases). This CDR3 contains 14 residues. Germline V gene sequence: CDR1 SGHAT, CDR2 FQNNGV. The V end was cut by 9 bases, the J end by 8 bases, with 20 bases between. CDR3 sequence (DNA): TGTGCCAGTAACCGGGATTCCGCCCTCCATGAGCAGTTCTTC. This codes for CASNRDSALHEQFF.

This clonotype was detected once. As the CDR3 is not closed by the conserved phenylalanine or tryptophan, this likely results from a read error. The chain couples TRBV4-3 to TRBJ1-4, with TRBD1 matching over 9 bases. V was pared by 6 bases and J by 8 bases, with 16 bases of the junction left unmatched. The CDR3 is made up of 17 amino acids. From germline, CDR1 is LGHNA and CDR2 YSLEER. CDR3 coding DNA: TGCGCCAGCAGTCAAAATGGAGACAGACAGGGGGAAGAAAAACTGTTTTTA. Protein: CASSQNGDRQGEEKLFL.

About this clonotype: One end of the junction does not line up with germline, which may come from a read error. The chain is built from TRBV5-1 and TRBJ2-6; D remains unclear. From germline, CDR1 is SGHRS and CDR2 YFSETQ. This CDR3 has 16 residues. The CDR3 bases are TGCGCCAGCAGCTTGGCCATCGCCGGTGATGCCAACGTCCTGAGTTTC. Protein product: CASSLAIAGDANVLSF.

To note about this clonotype: One end of the junction varies from germline; a read error may be responsible. The V call is TRBV6-6, the J call TRBJ2-5; 8 bases align to TRBD2. The germline gives CDR1 MNHNY, CDR2 SVGAGI (reference sequence). The CDR3 spans 16 residues. CDR3 protein: CPSSYSPSGHHETQYF. The CDR3 DNA follows: TGTCCCAGCAGTTACTCGCCTAGCGGGCACCACGAGACCCAGTACTTC.

In this sample, this clonotype turned up once. A junction end diverges from the germline sequence, so it may reflect a read error. The V gene is TRBV6-2 or TRBV6-3, the J gene TRBJ1-6; a weak D match, TRBD1 (6 bases). The germline V gene has CDR1 MNHEY and CDR2 SVGEGT. The length of the CDR3 is 15 residues. The DNA of the CDR3 is TGTGTCAGCAGTTGCCTCGGGACAATTGACTCACCCCTCCACTTT. Translating gives CVSSCLGTIDSPLHF.

The chain uses TRBV7-8 and TRBJ2-7, with a possible D match to TRBD2 (5 bases). Between the trimmed V and J ends, which lost 5 bases and 6 bases, there was a span of 26 bases. The germline V gene encodes CDR1 SGHVS and CDR2 FQNEAQ. The CDR3 is made up of 17 amino acids. This chain's CDR3 is CASSLKGVTTVALEQYF. In nucleotides, the CDR3 is TGTGCCAGCAGCCTGAAGGGAGTGACTACAGTTGCCCTCGAGCAGTACTTC.

Notes on this clonotype: The junction and the germline gene differ at one end; a read error may be behind it. This chain uses TRBV28 with TRBJ1-1, with no clear D. There are 17 residues in the CDR3. Germline V gene sequence: CDR1 MDHEN, CDR2 SYDVKM. The CDR3: CTSSLFGTGIRNTEAFF. CDR3 nucleotides: TGTACCAGCAGTCTATTTGGAACGGGAATCAGGAACACTGAAGCTTTCTTT.

This clonotype was picked up a small number of times. At one end the junction does not follow the germline gene, possibly because of a read error. This chain uses TRBV18 with TRBJ1-6; D unclear. Germline assignment: CDR1 KGHSH and CDR2 LQKENI. The CDR3 is 16 amino acids. The DNA of the CDR3 is TGTGCCAGCTCACCCCCCAGCCGGGGAAGTAATTCACTCCTCCACTTT. Its translation is CASSPPSRGSNSLLHF.

The V and J genes are TRBV4-3 and TRBJ2-3, with TRBD2 identical over 14 bases. The V segment lost 0 bases and the J segment 5 bases; nucleotides outside the gene matches: 13. In germline, CDR1 is LGHNA, CDR2 YSLEER. CDR3 length: 20 residues. CDR3 bases: TGCGCCAGCAGCCAAGACTTTCCCTCCGGGACTAGCGGGAGAGAAGATACGCAGTATTTT. Protein sequence: CASSQDFPSGTSGREDTQYF.

This clonotype was observed many times. This sequence joins TRBV30 and TRBJ1-2; the match to TRBD1 covers 9 bases. Trimming removed 3 bases from V and 8 bases from J; junction bases left unmatched: 7. CDR1 is GTSNPN, CDR2 SVGIG, per germline (reference sequence). CDR3 length equals 13 residues. The CDR3 reads CAWRLQGAQGYTF. The DNA of the CDR3 is TGTGCCTGGAGGCTACAGGGGGCGCAGGGCTACACCTTC.

In regard to this clonotype: The junction shows a germline mismatch at one end, possibly a read error. V usage is TRBV6-4 and J usage is TRBJ2-2; TRBD2 agrees at 8 bases. CDR1 and CDR2 from the germline V gene are MRHNA and SNTAGT. This CDR3 has 13 amino acids. CDR3 amino acids: CPSSSGNTGELFF. CDR3 coding DNA: TGTCCCAGCAGTAGCGGGAACACCGGGGAGTTGTTTTTT.